This T cell receptor (beta chain) was captured in a study of blood T cell repertoires in COVID-19. Which cohort a participant joined came from the clinical history participants gave. Original analysis: Counts of nucleated cells, estimated from reference gene primer amplification, were obtained. The method was immunoSEQ multiplex PCR; TCRdb's version includes in-frame clones alone and lacks a portion of them. The DNA was the basis for D and trimming; V, J and clone size are from that table. The table records 250,000 to 350,000 clones, 70% to 90% of them present only once. V dropped 3 bases and J dropped 3 bases, with 5 bases sitting between them. The CDR3 spans 12 residues. The germline gives CDR1 LNHDA, CDR2 SQIVND (reference sequence).

Sequences were obtained from PBMCs or T cells enriched from blood (not recorded which). The sequence came from a woman aged 30 to 39 who had recovered from COVID-19. J is TRBJ1-1 and V is TRBV19; D remains unclear. The CDR3 nucleotides read TGTGCCAGTAGTATTTCTTACACTGAAGCTTTCTTT. Protein product: CASSISYTEAFF.